The 11 T cell receptor beta chains below come from one sample, sequenced in a study of blood T cell repertoires in COVID-19. Method: immunoSEQ multiplex PCR; TCRdb's copy keeps in-frame clones and lacks some. The sample has 250,000 to 300,000 clones, approximately 90% seen once. Source material: peripheral blood. Receptors were obtained from a woman aged 40 to 49 who had recovered from COVID-19.

This clone occurred a few times. V is TRBV6-1 and J is TRBJ2-7, with a possible D match to TRBD1 (6 bases). Germline CDR1 reads MNHNS; CDR2 reads SASEGT. Trimming cost V 2 bases and J 7 bases, with 18 bases left between them. This CDR3 has 15 residues. The CDR3: CASSEWAGETREQYF. CDR3 sequence (DNA): TGTGCCAGCAGTGAATGGGCAGGGGAGACTCGGGAGCAGTACTTC.

The chain employs TRBV30 and TRBJ2-1; D is unresolved. V was clipped by 2 bases and J by 5 bases, with 4 bases between them. Germline CDR1 GTSNPN, CDR2 SVGIG (reference sequence). This CDR3 is 11 amino acids long. CDR3 nucleotides: TGTGCCTGGAGTCAGGACAATGAGCAGTTCTTC. Its protein is CAWSQDNEQFF. Looking up the rest from reference TRBV30 and TRBJ2-1 gives the full variable domain: SQTIHQWPATLVQPVGSPLSLECTVEGTSNPNLYWYRQAAGRGLQLLFYSVGIGQISSEVPQNLSASRPQDRQFILSSKKLLLSDSGFYLCAWSQDNEQFFGPGTRLTVL.

This clone has more than one count but fewer than ten. This chain links TRBV6-5 with TRBJ1-3, with D hard to call. Germline V gene sequence: CDR1 MNHEY, CDR2 SVGAGI. This CDR3 contains 16 residues. The V end was cut by 0 bases, the J end by 4 bases, with 13 bases between. This CDR3 reads CASSYSWPPIGNTIYF. CDR3 in DNA: TGTGCCAGCAGTTACTCGTGGCCTCCGATCGGAAACACCATATATTTT.

This chain joins TRBV19 and TRBJ1-2; possible D gene TRBD1, 5 bases. V shed 1 base and J shed 4 bases, with 13 bases lying between them. The CDR3 spans 15 residues. The V gene's germline CDR1 is LNHDA and CDR2 SQIVND (reference sequence). The CDR3 DNA sequence: TGTGCCAGTAGTATAGGAGGAGGGGTGAGCTATGGCTACACCTTC. This translates into CASSIGGGVSYGYTF.

This chain uses TRBV27 with TRBJ2-1; D may be TRBD2 (6 bases). V was cut by 2 bases and J by 9 bases, with 17 bases left in between. The germline gives CDR1 MNHEY, CDR2 SMNVEV (reference sequence). The CDR3 is 15 residues long. The CDR3 bases are TGTGCCAGCAGTTTACGGGGACTCCAAGTCGGTGAGCAGTTCTTC. It specifies CASSLRGLQVGEQFF.

V usage is TRBV24-1 and J usage is TRBJ2-5; 15 bases map to TRBD2. Germline CDR1 reads KGHDR; CDR2 reads SFDVKD. Trimming removed 4 bases from V and 5 bases from J; junction bases left unmatched: 7. The CDR3 is made up of 17 amino acids. CDR3 amino acids: CATSERTSGRAGETQYF. CDR3 DNA: TGTGCCACCAGTGAGCGGACTAGCGGGAGGGCCGGGGAGACCCAGTACTTC.

V gene TRBV14 combines with J gene TRBJ1-3; D ambiguous. Trimming stripped 1 base from V and 6 bases from J, with 7 bases between. The CDR3 extends over 13 amino acids. The germline gives CDR1 SGHDN, CDR2 FVKESK. The CDR3 protein is CASSQGLPNTIYF. The CDR3 DNA is TGTGCCAGCAGCCAAGGACTCCCAAACACCATATATTTT.

The chain couples TRBV9 to TRBJ2-5, with 11 bases that match TRBD2. Unmatched junction bases numbered 2, after V lost 2 bases and J lost 2 bases. CDR1 SGDLS and CDR2 YYNGEE come from the germline V gene. The CDR3 loop spans 15 amino acids. The chain's CDR3 is CASSVASGRQETQYF. DNA for the CDR3: TGTGCCAGCAGCGTGGCTAGCGGGAGGCAAGAGACCCAGTACTTC.

The chain has TRBV24-1 and TRBJ2-3; 11 bases match TRBD1. J lost 1 base, V lost 3 bases, and 8 bases had no gene match. Germline CDR1 reads KGHDR; CDR2 reads SFDVKD. CDR3 size: 18 residues. The CDR3 DNA reads TGTGCCACCAGTGATCCGGACAGGGGGCTACATGGCACAGATACGCAGTATTTT. As protein: CATSDPDRGLHGTDTQYF.

J is TRBJ2-1 and V is TRBV10-3; 7 nucleotides align to TRBD2. CDR3 length: 15 amino acids. Germline CDR1 and CDR2: ENHRY and SYGVKD. Trimming at V came to 7 bases and at J to 6 bases, leaving 12 bases not matched to a gene. As DNA, the CDR3 is TGTGCCATCAACCCGGGCCCAGCGGGGCCCAATGAGCAGTTCTTC. Translating it yields CAINPGPAGPNEQFF.

This clone was counted once. The rearrangement uses TRBV5-4 and TRBJ1-2; 7 nucleotides align to TRBD1. V was clipped by 6 bases and J by 8 bases; unmatched bases: 16. CDR1 SGHNT and CDR2 YYREEE come from the germline V gene (reference sequence). This CDR3 is 15 amino acids long. The CDR3: CASTPGRQGGGGYTF. CDR3 coding DNA: TGTGCCAGCACCCCGGGGAGGCAGGGGGGTGGCGGCTACACCTTC.